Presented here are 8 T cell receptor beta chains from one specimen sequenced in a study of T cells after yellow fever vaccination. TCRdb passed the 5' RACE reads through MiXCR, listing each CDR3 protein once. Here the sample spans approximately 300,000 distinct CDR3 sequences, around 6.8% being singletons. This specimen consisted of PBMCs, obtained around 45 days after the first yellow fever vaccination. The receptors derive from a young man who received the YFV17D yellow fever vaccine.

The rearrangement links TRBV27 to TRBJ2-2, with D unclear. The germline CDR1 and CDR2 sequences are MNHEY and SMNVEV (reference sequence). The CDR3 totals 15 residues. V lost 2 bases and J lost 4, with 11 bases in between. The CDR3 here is CASSLIPPSTGELFF. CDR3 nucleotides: TGTGCCAGCAGTTTAATTCCACCAAGCACCGGGGAGCTGTTTTTT.

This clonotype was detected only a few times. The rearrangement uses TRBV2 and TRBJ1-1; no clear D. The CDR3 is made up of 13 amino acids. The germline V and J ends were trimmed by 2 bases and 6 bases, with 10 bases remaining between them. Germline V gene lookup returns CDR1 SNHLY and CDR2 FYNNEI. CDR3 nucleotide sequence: TGTGCCAGCAGTGAATTTGGGGTTGCTGAAGCTTTCTTT. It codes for CASSEFGVAEAFF.

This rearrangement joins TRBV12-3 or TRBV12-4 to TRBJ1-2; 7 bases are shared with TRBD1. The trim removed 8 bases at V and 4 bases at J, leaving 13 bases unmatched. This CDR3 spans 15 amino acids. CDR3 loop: CASYQLTGPFYGYTF. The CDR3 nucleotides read TGTGCCAGCTACCAATTGACAGGGCCCTTCTATGGCTACACCTTC.

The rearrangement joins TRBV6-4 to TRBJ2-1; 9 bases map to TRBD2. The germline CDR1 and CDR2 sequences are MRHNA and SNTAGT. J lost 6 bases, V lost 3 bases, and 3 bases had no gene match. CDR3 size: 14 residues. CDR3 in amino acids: CASSDLAGSNEQFF. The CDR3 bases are TGTGCCAGCAGTGATCTAGCGGGGTCCAATGAGCAGTTCTTC.

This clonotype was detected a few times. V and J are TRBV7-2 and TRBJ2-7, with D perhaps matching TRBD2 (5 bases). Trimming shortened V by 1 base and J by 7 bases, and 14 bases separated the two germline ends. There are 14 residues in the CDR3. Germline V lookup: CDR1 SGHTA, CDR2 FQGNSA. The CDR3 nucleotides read TGTGCCAGCAGCTTAGTTGAGGGAATGAGTGAGCAGTACGTC. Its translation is CASSLVEGMSEQYV.

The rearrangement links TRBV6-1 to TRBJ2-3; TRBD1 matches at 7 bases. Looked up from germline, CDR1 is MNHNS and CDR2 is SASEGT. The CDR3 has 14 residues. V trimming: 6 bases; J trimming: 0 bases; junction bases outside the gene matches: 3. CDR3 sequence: CASRQGWSTDTQYF. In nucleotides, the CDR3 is TGTGCCAGCAGACAGGGGTGGAGCACAGATACGCAGTATTTT.

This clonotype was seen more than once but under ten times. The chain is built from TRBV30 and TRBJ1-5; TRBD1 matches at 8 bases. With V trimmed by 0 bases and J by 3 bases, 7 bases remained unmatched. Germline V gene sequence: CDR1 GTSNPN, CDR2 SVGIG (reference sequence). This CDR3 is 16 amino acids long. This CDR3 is CAWSVGAGGLNQPQHF. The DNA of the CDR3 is TGTGCCTGGAGTGTAGGGGCAGGGGGCCTCAATCAGCCCCAGCATTTT.

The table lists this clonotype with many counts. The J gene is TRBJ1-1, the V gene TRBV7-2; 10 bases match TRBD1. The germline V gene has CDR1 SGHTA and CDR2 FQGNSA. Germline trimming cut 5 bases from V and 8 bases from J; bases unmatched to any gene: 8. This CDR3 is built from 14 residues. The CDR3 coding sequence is TGTGCCAGCAGCCGGAGGACAGGGGGAGAAGAAGCTTTCTTT. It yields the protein CASSRRTGGEEAFF.